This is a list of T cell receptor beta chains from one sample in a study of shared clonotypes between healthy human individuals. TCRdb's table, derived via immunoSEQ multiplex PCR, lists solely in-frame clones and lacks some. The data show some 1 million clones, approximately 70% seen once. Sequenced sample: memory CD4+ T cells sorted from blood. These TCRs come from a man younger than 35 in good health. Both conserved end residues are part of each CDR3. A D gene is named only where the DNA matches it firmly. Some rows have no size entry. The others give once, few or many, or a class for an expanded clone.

CDR3aa: CASSLGATGVTYEQYF
CDR3nt: TGTGCCAGCAGCTTAGGAGCGACAGGGGTCACCTACGAGCAGTACTTC
v_gene: TRBV7-8
abundance: .
j_gene: TRBJ2-7
d_gene: TRBD1

CDR3aa: CASSLGGSGSTDTQYF
CDR3nt: TGTGCCAGCAGCTTAGGGGGCTCCGGTAGCACAGATACGCAGTATTTT
v_gene: TRBV7-9
abundance: .
j_gene: TRBJ2-3
d_gene: .

CDR3aa: CASSPIWGNTGELFF
CDR3nt: TGTGCCAGCTCACCGATTTGGGGAAACACCGGGGAGCTGTTTTTT
v_gene: TRBV18
abundance: .
j_gene: TRBJ2-2
d_gene: .

CDR3aa: CASSQRQGRGYTF
CDR3nt: TGTGCCAGCAGCCAAAGACAGGGTCGGGGCTACACCTTC
v_gene: TRBV14
abundance: .
j_gene: TRBJ1-2
d_gene: TRBD1

CDR3aa: CASRNRQGAFSNTEAFF
CDR3nt: TGTGCCAGCAGAAATCGACAGGGGGCATTCTCGAACACTGAAGCTTTCTTT
v_gene: TRBV28
abundance: once
j_gene: TRBJ1-1
d_gene: TRBD1

CDR3aa: CASSSTSYYEQYF
CDR3nt: TGTGCCAGCAGCTCGACTAGTTACTACGAGCAGTACTTC
v_gene: TRBV5-4
abundance: once
j_gene: TRBJ2-7
d_gene: .

CDR3aa: CASSEALGRLNTEAFF
CDR3nt: TGTGCCAGCAGTGAAGCACTGGGACGGCTTAACACTGAAGCTTTCTTT
v_gene: TRBV6-1
abundance: few
j_gene: TRBJ1-1
d_gene: .

CDR3aa: CASSLRANYGYTF
CDR3nt: TGTGCCAGCAGTTTACGAGCTAACTATGGCTACACCTTC
v_gene: TRBV27
abundance: .
j_gene: TRBJ1-2
d_gene: .

CDR3aa: CASRNTGGPNYGYTF
CDR3nt: TGTGCCAGCAGAAACACAGGGGGGCCCAACTATGGCTACACCTTC
v_gene: TRBV6-6
abundance: .
j_gene: TRBJ1-2
d_gene: TRBD1

CDR3aa: CAWSVAGTSGSPYF
CDR3nt: TGTGCCTGGAGTGTAGCTGGGACTAGCGGGAGTCCGTATTTT
v_gene: TRBV30
abundance: .
j_gene: TRBJ2-3
d_gene: TRBD2

CDR3aa: CASSVNVLSTDTQYF
CDR3nt: TGTGCCAGCAGCGTCAATGTACTCAGCACAGATACGCAGTATTTT
v_gene: TRBV9
abundance: .
j_gene: TRBJ2-3
d_gene: .

CDR3aa: CATSRDRTVFYEQYF
CDR3nt: TGTGCCACCAGCAGAGATCGTACAGTTTTCTACGAGCAGTACTTC
v_gene: TRBV15
abundance: .
j_gene: TRBJ2-7
d_gene: .

CDR3aa: CASSWPNTEAFF
CDR3nt: TGTGCCAGTAGTTGGCCGAACACTGAAGCTTTCTTT
v_gene: TRBV19
abundance: .
j_gene: TRBJ1-1
d_gene: .

CDR3aa: CASSPPIGEQYF
CDR3nt: TGTGCCAGCAGCCCTCCGATTGGGGAGCAGTACTTC
v_gene: TRBV6-5
abundance: .
j_gene: TRBJ2-7
d_gene: .

CDR3aa: CASSLVKGENYGYTF
CDR3nt: TGTGCCAGCAGCTTAGTTAAGGGGGAAAACTATGGCTACACCTTC
v_gene: TRBV7-9
abundance: .
j_gene: TRBJ1-2
d_gene: .

CDR3aa: CAISESGTGLESYGYTF
CDR3nt: TGTGCCATCAGTGAGTCCGGGACAGGACTCGAGAGTTATGGCTACACCTTC
v_gene: TRBV10-3
abundance: .
j_gene: TRBJ1-2
d_gene: TRBD1

CDR3aa: CASSFSGKSTGELFF
CDR3nt: TGTGCCAGCAGCTTTTCAGGGAAGAGCACCGGGGAGCTGTTTTTT
v_gene: TRBV5-5
abundance: once
j_gene: TRBJ2-2
d_gene: .

CDR3aa: CASSFAGAVYGYTF
CDR3nt: TGTGCCAGCAGTTTTGCAGGGGCTGTCTATGGCTACACCTTC
v_gene: TRBV28
abundance: .
j_gene: TRBJ1-2
d_gene: .

CDR3aa: CASSLKGQDNQPQHF
CDR3nt: TGTGCCAGCAGCTTGAAGGGACAGGACAATCAGCCCCAGCATTTT
v_gene: TRBV5-4
abundance: few
j_gene: TRBJ1-5
d_gene: TRBD1

CDR3aa: CASSLGRTSDEQFF
CDR3nt: TGCGCCAGCAGCTTGGGGCGGACTTCGGATGAGCAGTTCTTC
v_gene: TRBV5-1
abundance: few
j_gene: TRBJ2-1
d_gene: .

CDR3aa: CASSPQGAETQYF
CDR3nt: TGTGCCAGCTCACCACAGGGGGCAGAGACCCAGTACTTC
v_gene: TRBV18
abundance: .
j_gene: TRBJ2-5
d_gene: TRBD1

CDR3aa: CASSAGQSNQPQHF
CDR3nt: TGTGCCAGCAGTGCAGGGCAAAGCAATCAGCCCCAGCATTTT
v_gene: TRBV6-1
abundance: .
j_gene: TRBJ1-5
d_gene: .

CDR3aa: CASSVATNYEQYF
CDR3nt: TGTGCCAGCAGCGTAGCAACTAACTACGAGCAGTACTTC
v_gene: TRBV9
abundance: .
j_gene: TRBJ2-7
d_gene: .

CDR3aa: CASSASGGAATQYF
CDR3nt: TGTGCCAGCAGTGCCAGCGGGGGGGCCGCGACCCAGTACTTC
v_gene: TRBV6-1
abundance: many
j_gene: TRBJ2-5
d_gene: TRBD2

CDR3aa: CAIRDRAADYGYTF
CDR3nt: TGTGCCATCAGGGACAGGGCGGCAGACTATGGCTACACCTTC
v_gene: TRBV10-3
abundance: .
j_gene: TRBJ1-2
d_gene: TRBD1

CDR3aa: CASRWDRAHEQFF
CDR3nt: TGTGCCAGTAGGTGGGACAGGGCCCATGAGCAGTTCTTC
v_gene: TRBV19
abundance: .
j_gene: TRBJ2-1
d_gene: TRBD1

CDR3aa: CASSQEVDTQYF
CDR3nt: TGCGCCAGCAGCCAAGAGGTAGATACGCAGTATTTT
v_gene: TRBV4-1
abundance: .
j_gene: TRBJ2-3
d_gene: .

CDR3aa: CASSHGYSDRTNQPQHF
CDR3nt: TGTGCCAGTAGCCATGGGTATTCTGACAGGACCAATCAGCCCCAGCATTTT
v_gene: TRBV19
abundance: .
j_gene: TRBJ1-5
d_gene: .

CDR3aa: CASSLGANQPQHF
CDR3nt: TGTGCCAGCAGTTTGGGGGCCAATCAGCCCCAGCATTTT
v_gene: TRBV28
abundance: .
j_gene: TRBJ1-5
d_gene: .